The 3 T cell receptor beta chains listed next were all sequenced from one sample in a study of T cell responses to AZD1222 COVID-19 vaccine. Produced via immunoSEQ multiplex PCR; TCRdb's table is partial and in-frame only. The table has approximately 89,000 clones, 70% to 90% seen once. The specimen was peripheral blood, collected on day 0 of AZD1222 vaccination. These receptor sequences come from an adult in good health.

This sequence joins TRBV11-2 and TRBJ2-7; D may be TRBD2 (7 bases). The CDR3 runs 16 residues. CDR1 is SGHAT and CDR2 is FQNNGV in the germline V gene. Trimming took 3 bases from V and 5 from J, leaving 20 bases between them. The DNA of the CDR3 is TGTGCCAGCAGCTTTCGCGGGGGCGGTGTGACGGACGAGCAGTACTTC. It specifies CASSFRGGGVTDEQYF. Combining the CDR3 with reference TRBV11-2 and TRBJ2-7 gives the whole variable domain EAGVAQSPRYKIIEKRQSVAFWCNPISGHATLYWYQQILGQGPKLLIQFQNNGVVDDSQLPKDRFSAERLKGVDSTLKIQPAKLEDSAVYLCASSFRGGGVTDEQYFGPGTRLTVT.

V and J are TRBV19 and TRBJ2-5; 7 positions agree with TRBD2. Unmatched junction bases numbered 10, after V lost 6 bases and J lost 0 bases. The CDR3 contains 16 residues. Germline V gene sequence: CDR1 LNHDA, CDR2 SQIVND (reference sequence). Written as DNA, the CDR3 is TGTGCCAGTAGCGGGGGGACTTTCCAGTACCAAGAGACCCAGTACTTC. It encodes CASSGGTFQYQETQYF.

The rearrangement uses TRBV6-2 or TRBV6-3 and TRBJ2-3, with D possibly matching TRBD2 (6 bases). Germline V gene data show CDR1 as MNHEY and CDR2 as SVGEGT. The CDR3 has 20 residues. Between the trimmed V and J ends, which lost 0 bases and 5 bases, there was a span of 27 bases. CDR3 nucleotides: TGTGCCAGCAGTTACTCACCCATGTCCGTCGACATCGGAGGGGTAGATACGCAGTATTTT. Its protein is CASSYSPMSVDIGGVDTQYF.